Presented here are 10 T cell receptor beta chains from one specimen sequenced in a study of cytomegalovirus exposure and HLA in healthy donors. The primer mix had 60 Vbeta and 13 Jbeta primers. TCRdb keeps only in-frame clones here, not all; method: immunoSEQ multiplex PCR. This repertoire shows about 160,000 clones, roughly 80% found once; its top ten account for around 9.1%. The specimen sequenced was PBMCs. The origin of the receptors is a male donor in good health and CMV-seropositive.

The chain joins TRBV30 to TRBJ1-3; D is ambiguous. CDR3 length: 13 residues. The germline V gene has CDR1 GTSNPN and CDR2 SVGIG (reference sequence). The V gene lost 1 base and the J gene lost 2 bases, with 6 bases spanning the gap. CDR3 sequence reads: CAWSERAGNTIYF. The CDR3 nucleotides are TGTGCCTGGAGTGAGAGGGCTGGAAACACCATATATTTT.

The chain combines TRBV9 with TRBJ1-2; 9 bases map to TRBD1. With V trimmed by 3 bases and J by 7 bases, 10 bases remained unmatched. The CDR3 spans 15 residues. In germline, CDR1 is SGDLS, CDR2 YYNGEE. In DNA, the CDR3 is TGTGCCAGCAGCGCTTACCCCGGGACAGGGAGTGGCTACACCTTC. This encodes CASSAYPGTGSGYTF.

This chain uses TRBV23-1 with TRBJ2-1, with 12 bases lining up with TRBD2. TRBV23-1 is an ORF; its function is uncertain. After removal of 2 bases from V and 0 bases from J, the junction contained 11 bases not matched to a gene. The CDR3 totals 20 residues. This CDR3 reads CASSQELAGGENGSYNEQFF. DNA of the CDR3: TGCGCCAGCAGTCAAGAACTAGCGGGAGGCGAGAATGGCTCCTACAATGAGCAGTTCTTC.

This rearrangement joins TRBV6-5 to TRBJ2-5; perhaps TRBD1 as D (6 bases). The V end was cut by 8 bases, the J end by 0 bases, with 7 bases between. Germline V gene sequence: CDR1 MNHEY, CDR2 SVGAGI. The CDR3 runs to 12 residues. This CDR3 is CASQGNQETQYF. CDR3 nucleotides: TGTGCCAGCCAGGGGAACCAAGAGACCCAGTACTTC.

This clone was counted a single time. This chain connects TRBV18 to TRBJ2-2; TRBD2 aligns across 7 bases. The germline V gene encodes CDR1 KGHSH and CDR2 LQKENI. The CDR3 is made up of 16 amino acids. Germline trimming cut 4 bases from V and 1 base from J; bases unmatched to any gene: 6. The CDR3: CASSLATSRNTGELFF. The CDR3, as DNA: TGTGCCAGCTCACTGGCGACTAGCCGGAACACCGGGGAGCTGTTTTTT.

This chain connects TRBV2 to TRBJ2-5; maybe TRBD1 (6 bases). V was trimmed by 7 bases and J by 2 bases, leaving 11 bases between them. The CDR3 extends over 13 amino acids. Germline-derived CDR1 and CDR2 are SNHLY and FYNNEI. Here the CDR3 DNA reads TGTGCCAGCAACAGGGTAGGGCAAGAGACCCAGTACTTC. This encodes CASNRVGQETQYF. Based on the CDR3 plus reference TRBV2 and TRBJ2-5, the full variable domain is EPEVTQTPSHQVTQMGQEVILRCVPISNHLYFYWYRQILGQKVEFLVSFYNNEISEKSEIFDDQFSVERPDGSNFTLKIRSTKLEDSAMYFCASNRVGQETQYFGPGTRLLVL.

This clone was seen a few times. The gene calls are TRBV7-9 and TRBJ2-7, with D maybe TRBD2 (6 bases). The CDR3 consists of 16 residues. Trimming took off 5 bases at V and 6 bases at J, with 23 bases between the two ends. Germline V CDR1 and CDR2: SEHNR, FQNEAQ (reference sequence). The CDR3 DNA sequence: TGTGCCAGCAGCCCGAGGGTGGAGGGGTTTATGGGCGAGCAGTACTTC. It encodes CASSPRVEGFMGEQYF.

The CDR3 coding sequence is TGCGCCAGCACGGGGGTCTCTGGGGCCAACGTCCTGACTTTC. Its protein product is CASTGVSGANVLTF. The rearrangement uses TRBV5-1 and TRBJ2-6; D possibly corresponds to TRBD2 (6 bases). The V gene's germline CDR1 is SGHRS and CDR2 YFSETQ. Trimming stripped 6 bases from V and 0 bases from J, with 7 bases between. The CDR3 contains 14 residues.

J is TRBJ2-3 and V is TRBV10-2, with TRBD2 as a possible D gene (5 bases). Trimming shortened V by 7 bases and J by 4 bases, and 15 bases separated the two germline ends. Germline lookup yields CDR1 WSHSY and CDR2 SAAADI. The CDR3 sequence is 14 residues long. The CDR3, as DNA: TGCGCCAGCAACCCAGGAAAGAGGGCAGATACGCAGTATTTT. Its translation is CASNPGKRADTQYF.

The chain joins TRBV28 to TRBJ2-7; possible D gene TRBD1, 6 bases. The CDR3 spans 15 residues. CDR1 MDHEN and CDR2 SYDVKM come from the germline V gene. Trimming took off 8 bases at V and 0 bases at J, with 17 bases between the two ends. DNA for the CDR3: TGTGCCAGCTCATTGGGGGCCGCGAGCTCCTACGAGCAGTACTTC. Translation gives CASSLGAASSYEQYF.